The clone carrying this T cell receptor (beta chain) has a handful of counts. TCRdb reprocessed the RACE reads via MiXCR and lists one record per CDR3 protein. The table records around 100,000 distinct CDR3 sequences, 8% to 13% of them present only once. V was clipped by 5 bases and J by 5 bases; unmatched bases: 9. Germline V gene lookup returns CDR1 SNHLY and CDR2 FYNNEI. The CDR3 loop spans 17 amino acids. These data are taken from a study of human T cells and chemical hapten exposure. Across the whole study: There were per-sample TCR yield variations, arising mainly from small pooled library volume differences.

Time point reported: patch test 1, 2 weeks after DPC sensitization. Documented treatment: therapeutic diphenylcyclopropenone sensitization with weekly scalp DPC. This sequence joins TRBV2 and TRBJ2-3, with 14 bases lining up with TRBD2. This TCR came from a woman aged 40 to 55 with alopecia areata. Some clones in this sample may be carry-over from other donors' samples. The sequencing used whole blood, collected in connection with sensitization to the hapten diphenylcyclopropenone (DPC). The CDR3 nucleotides are TGTGCCAGCAGTCCCGGGACTAGCGGGAGAGGGAAAGATACGCAGTATTTT. Translating gives CASSPGTSGRGKDTQYF.